Listed below are T cell receptor beta chains from one sample, sequenced in a study of T cells in Graves' hyperthyroidism and ophthalmopathy. Using its own MiXCR run on the multiplex PCR reads, TCRdb lists one record per CDR3 protein. The sample lists roughly 400,000 distinct CDR3 sequences; around an eighth were seen once. Sequencing was carried out using blood. The source of these receptors is a man in his fifties with Graves' ophthalmopathy. CDR3s include the opening cysteine and the closing phenylalanine or tryptophan. A D gene is named only where the DNA matches it firmly. Clone size is given for some rows only: seen once, a few or many times, or a class if the clone is expanded.

D gene: TRBD1
V gene: TRBV19
J gene: TRBJ1-4
clone size: many
CDR3 DNA: TGTGCCAGTAGTTCTTATGACAGGGGGCAGGAAAAACTGTTTTTT
CDR3 protein: CASSSYDRGQEKLFF

D gene: TRBD1
V gene: TRBV5-1
J gene: TRBJ1-1
clone size: .
CDR3 DNA: TGCGCCAGCAGCTTGGCCGGGACAGGGGGCAAGAACACTGAAGCTTTCTTT
CDR3 protein: CASSLAGTGGKNTEAFF

D gene: TRBD1
V gene: TRBV9
J gene: TRBJ2-2
clone size: few
CDR3 DNA: TGCGCCAGCAGCGGCAAGACAGGGCTGGCCGGGGAGCTGTTTTTT
CDR3 protein: CASSGKTGLAGELFF

D gene: TRBD2
V gene: TRBV18
J gene: TRBJ2-3
clone size: many
CDR3 DNA: TGTGCCAGCTCACCACGGACTAGCGGGAGCCTGGATACGCAGTATTTT
CDR3 protein: CASSPRTSGSLDTQYF

D gene: .
V gene: TRBV6-5
J gene: TRBJ1-4
clone size: many
CDR3 DNA: TGTGCCAGCAGTTACTCACCGACAGCAACTAATGAAAAACTGTTTTTT
CDR3 protein: CASSYSPTATNEKLFF

D gene: TRBD1
V gene: TRBV7-2
J gene: TRBJ2-1
clone size: many
CDR3 DNA: TGTGCCAGCAGCACCTACAGGGGTGTTTACAATGAGCAGTTCTTC
CDR3 protein: CASSTYRGVYNEQFF

D gene: .
V gene: TRBV6-1
J gene: TRBJ1-1
clone size: .
CDR3 DNA: TGTGCCAGCAGTGAAAGGGGGGAAGGGAACACTGAAGCTTTCTTT
CDR3 protein: CASSERGEGNTEAFF

D gene: .
V gene: TRBV24-1
J gene: TRBJ2-1
clone size: .
CDR3 DNA: TGTGCCACCAGTCATAAGAGCCAGGACATAGACAATGAGCAGTTCTTC
CDR3 protein: CATSHKSQDIDNEQFF

D gene: TRBD2
V gene: TRBV18
J gene: TRBJ2-3
clone size: many
CDR3 DNA: TGTGCCAGCTCACCACCGTCTAGCGGTTCGGATACGCAGTATTTT
CDR3 protein: CASSPPSSGSDTQYF

D gene: TRBD2
V gene: TRBV6-2/TRBV6-3
J gene: TRBJ2-1
clone size: many
CDR3 DNA: TGTGCCAGCAGTTACGTTAGGTCCAGCGGGAGGTTGAATGAGCAGTTCTTC
CDR3 protein: CASSYVRSSGRLNEQFF

D gene: .
V gene: TRBV20-1
J gene: TRBJ2-1
clone size: many
CDR3 DNA: TGCAGTGCGAGCCGGACGCTTGCCCGGGGTGAGCAGTTCTTC
CDR3 protein: CSASRTLARGEQFF

D gene: .
V gene: TRBV20-1
J gene: TRBJ2-7
clone size: .
CDR3 DNA: TGCAGTGCTAGAGATATTGGCCCGAGCTCCTACGAGCAGTACTTC
CDR3 protein: CSARDIGPSSYEQYF

D gene: TRBD2
V gene: TRBV7-8
J gene: TRBJ2-1
clone size: .
CDR3 DNA: TGTGCCAGCAGCTCCGGGACTAGCGGGAGTCGGGAGCAGTTCTTC
CDR3 protein: CASSSGTSGSREQFF

D gene: .
V gene: TRBV27
J gene: TRBJ2-7
clone size: .
CDR3 DNA: TGTGCCAGCAGTCCAACCCAATACGCGGACTACGAGCAGTACTTC
CDR3 protein: CASSPTQYADYEQYF

D gene: .
V gene: TRBV2
J gene: TRBJ1-5
clone size: many
CDR3 DNA: TGTGCCAGCAGCCCGGACAGTAGCAATCAGCCCCAGCATTTT
CDR3 protein: CASSPDSSNQPQHF

D gene: TRBD2
V gene: TRBV19
J gene: TRBJ2-7
clone size: few
CDR3 DNA: TGTGCCAGTAGTCCAACTGGTTCTGGCGGGAGGAAGAACGAGCAGTACTTC
CDR3 protein: CASSPTGSGGRKNEQYF

D gene: .
V gene: TRBV11-2
J gene: TRBJ2-7
clone size: many
CDR3 DNA: TGTGCCAGCAGCTTACGGCTGACACAGCAAGGCGAGCAGTACTTC
CDR3 protein: CASSLRLTQQGEQYF

D gene: TRBD2
V gene: TRBV27
J gene: TRBJ2-2
clone size: .
CDR3 DNA: TGTGCCAGCAGTTTATTGGTTTCGGGGGGTTCCGGGGAGCTGTTTTTT
CDR3 protein: CASSLLVSGGSGELFF

D gene: TRBD2
V gene: TRBV20-1
J gene: TRBJ2-2
clone size: many
CDR3 DNA: TGCAGTGCTTTGACTAGCGGGAGAAAGAACACCGGGGAGCTGTTTTTT
CDR3 protein: CSALTSGRKNTGELFF